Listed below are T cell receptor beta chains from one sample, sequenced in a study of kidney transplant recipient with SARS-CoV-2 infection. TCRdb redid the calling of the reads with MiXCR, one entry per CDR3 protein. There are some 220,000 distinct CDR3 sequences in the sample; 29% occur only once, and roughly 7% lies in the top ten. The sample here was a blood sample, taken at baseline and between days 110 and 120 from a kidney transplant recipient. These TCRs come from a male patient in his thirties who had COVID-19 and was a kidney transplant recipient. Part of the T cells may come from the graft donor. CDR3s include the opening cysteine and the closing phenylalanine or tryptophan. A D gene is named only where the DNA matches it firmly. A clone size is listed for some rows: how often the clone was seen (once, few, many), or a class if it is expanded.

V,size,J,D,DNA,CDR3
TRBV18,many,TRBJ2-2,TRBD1,TGTGCCAGCTCCGAACAGGGGGCGATGGACACCGGGGAGCTGTTTTTT,CASSEQGAMDTGELFF
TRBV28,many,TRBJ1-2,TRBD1,TGTGCCAGCAGCTTCCCCTCGAAACCGGGACAGGGAGTGGGTGGCTACACCTTC,CASSFPSKPGQGVGGYTF
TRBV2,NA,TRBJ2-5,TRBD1,TGTTCCAGCAGAATGAACAGGGGCCAAGAGACCCAGTACTTC,CSSRMNRGQETQYF
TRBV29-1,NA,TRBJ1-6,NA,TGCAGCGTCCGGAGCTCCTATAATTCACCCCTCCACTTT,CSVRSSYNSPLHF
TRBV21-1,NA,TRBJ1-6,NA,TGTGCCAGCAGAACTCGGTTAGCTCACATACATCATAATTCACCCCTCCGCTTT,CASRTRLAHIHHNSPLRF
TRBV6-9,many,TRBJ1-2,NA,TGTGCCAGCAGTGAGAAACTGCCTTACGGAAAGACCTATGGCTACACCTTC,CASSEKLPYGKTYGYTF
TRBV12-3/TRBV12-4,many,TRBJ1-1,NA,TGTGCCAGCAGTTCATGGTCATGGGGAGCTTTCTTT,CASSSWSWGAFF
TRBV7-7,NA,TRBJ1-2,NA,TGTGCCAGCAGCTCCCGGTATAAGTGCCGAAAGACCTATGACTACACCTTC,CASSSRYKCRKTYDYTF
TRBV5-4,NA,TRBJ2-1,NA,TGTGCCAGCAGCTTGGCGGCAGGGGAAAATGAGCAGTTCTTC,CASSLAAGENEQFF
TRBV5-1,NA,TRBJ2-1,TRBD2,TGCGCCAGCAGCTTTAGCGGGGCTCCTTACAATGAGCAGTTCTTC,CASSFSGAPYNEQFF
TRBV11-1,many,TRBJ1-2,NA,TGTGCCAGCAGCAGAAAGAATAAGGCTGGAAAGACCTATGGCTACACCTTC,CASSRKNKAGKTYGYTF
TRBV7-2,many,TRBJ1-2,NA,TGTGCCAGCAGCGGGGTCATCAGAGACGGAAAGACCTATGGCTACACCTTC,CASSGVIRDGKTYGYTF
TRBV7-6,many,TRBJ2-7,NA,TGTGCCAGCAGCTTAATCCAGGGAGCCTACGAGCAGTACTTC,CASSLIQGAYEQYF